Sequencing of this T cell receptor (beta chain) was carried out in a study of T-cell memory formation after mild COVID-19. Study summary: Largely, TCR clusters stayed within a single donor.

Trimming took 4 bases from V and 6 from J, leaving 15 bases between them. This CDR3 has 14 residues. Looked up from germline, CDR1 is SGHRS and CDR2 is YFSETQ. TCRdb re-called the 5' RACE reads through MiXCR, storing one row per CDR3 protein. The sample has 150,000 to 200,000 distinct CDR3 sequences, 11% seen once. General study findings and limits: Some responding clones appeared in pre-infection memory, suggesting cross-reactive memory joined. Contracting clones from day 15 to 85 showed balanced CD4/CD8; later expanders favored CD4+.

As regards this clonotype: Its antigen is as yet unknown.

The sequence was obtained from a man between 18 and 35 years old who had mild COVID-19 (a few samples of this study predate the infection). Cell type and time point are not known. The rearrangement links TRBV5-1 to TRBJ2-3, with D tentatively TRBD1 (6 bases). Material: PBMCs or a T cell subset sorted from them (not recorded which). CDR3: CASSGADRRDTQYF. The CDR3 DNA is TGCGCCAGCAGCGGGGCAGACAGGAGGGATACGCAGTATTTT.